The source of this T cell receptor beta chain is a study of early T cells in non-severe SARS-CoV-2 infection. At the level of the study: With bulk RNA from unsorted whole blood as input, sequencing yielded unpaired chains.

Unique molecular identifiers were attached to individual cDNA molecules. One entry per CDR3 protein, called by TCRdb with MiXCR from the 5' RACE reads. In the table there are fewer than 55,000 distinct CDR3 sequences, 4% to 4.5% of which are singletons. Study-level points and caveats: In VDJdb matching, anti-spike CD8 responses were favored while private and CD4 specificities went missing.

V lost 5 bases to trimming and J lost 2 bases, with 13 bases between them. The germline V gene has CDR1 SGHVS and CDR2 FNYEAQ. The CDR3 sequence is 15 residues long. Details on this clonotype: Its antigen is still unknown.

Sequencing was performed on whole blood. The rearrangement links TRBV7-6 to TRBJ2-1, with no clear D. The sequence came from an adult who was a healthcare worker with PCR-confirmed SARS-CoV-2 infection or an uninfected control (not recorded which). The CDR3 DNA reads TGTGCCAGCAGCCTCAGAGAGGCCCCCTACAATGAGCAGTTCTTC. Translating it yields CASSLREAPYNEQFF.